Ten or more counts support the clone carrying this TCR beta chain. What it binds is unknown. Assembly of TCR beta libraries relied on iRepertoire HTBI primers together with Arm-PCR of CDR3 regions. TCRdb itself ran the multiplex PCR reads through MiXCR, one entry per CDR3 protein. The data show roughly 400,000 distinct CDR3 sequences, roughly 15% seen once. V was shortened by 3 bases and J by 0 bases, with 9 bases between the two germline ends. Per the germline V gene, CDR1 is LGHNA and CDR2 is YSLEER. The CDR3 is made up of 15 amino acids. The data derive from a study of regulatory T cells in long-lasting Graves disease. Overall study: Graves' patients who were just diagnosed had used antithyroid drugs for under 3 months.

Study-level points and caveats: Favored usage of TRBV28, TRBJ1-2 and TRBJ2-5 was recorded in persistent disease.

Time point specified: newly diagnosed GD, antithyroid drugs for less than 3 months. Isolated PBMC RNA provided the starting material for the TCR library. These data also formed part of another study, on T cells in Graves' hyperthyroidism and ophthalmopathy. In that study: The model made its ophthalmopathy prediction, and onset followed a median approximately 6.5 months later.

This sequence was found in a woman aged 18-30 years with Graves disease. The chain carries TRBV4-3 and TRBJ1-5; D remains ambiguous. The sample in question was peripheral blood mononuclear cells (PBMCs), obtained at new diagnosis, from a patient treated with antithyroid drugs. CDR3 DNA: TGCGCCAGCAGCCAGATGTTAAATAGCAATCAGCCCCAGCATTTT. As protein: CASSQMLNSNQPQHF.